Listed here are 13 T cell receptor beta chains from one sample, sequenced in a study of cytomegalovirus exposure and HLA in healthy donors. The PCR contained 60 Vbeta and 13 Jbeta primers. Profiling relied on immunoSEQ multiplex PCR, and the TCRdb table lists in-frame clones only, not all of them. Here the sample spans about 200,000 clones, about 87% being singletons. Material for sequencing was PBMCs. All receptors derive from a man aged 30 to 45 in good health and CMV-seronegative.

The rearrangement uses TRBV19 and TRBJ2-1, with TRBD2 matching over 11 bases. Germline V gene data show CDR1 as LNHDA and CDR2 as SQIVND (reference sequence). Losses at the gene ends were 6 bases for V and 6 bases for J; bases not matched to a gene: 4. The CDR3 consists of 14 residues. The CDR3 is CASRETSGSNEQFF. The DNA of the CDR3 is TGTGCCAGTAGAGAAACTAGCGGGAGCAATGAGCAGTTCTTC.

About this clone: Other DNA sequences from this sample encode an identical CDR3 as well. The chain carries TRBV27 and TRBJ2-7; TRBD1 is a possible D gene (5 bases). The germline V gene has CDR1 MNHEY and CDR2 SMNVEV (reference sequence). The germline V and J ends were trimmed by 2 bases and 3 bases, with 11 bases remaining between them. The CDR3 is 14 amino acids. The CDR3 DNA follows: TGTGCCAGCAGTTTAGGGCAGGGTAGCTACGAGCAGTACTTC. Its translation is CASSLGQGSYEQYF.

CDR3 DNA: TGTGCCAGCAGCTTTGGGACAGGGACGAACACTGAAGCTTTCTTT. Translation: CASSFGTGTNTEAFF. The chain links TRBV5-5 to TRBJ1-1; the match to TRBD1 covers 9 bases. The trim removed 2 bases at V and 1 base at J, leaving 3 bases unmatched. Germline loops: CDR1 SGHKS, CDR2 YYEKEE (reference sequence). This CDR3 comprises 15 residues.

V is TRBV5-1 and J is TRBJ2-1; a possible D gene is TRBD1 (5 bases). V lost 0 bases, J lost 6 bases, and 7 bases lay in between. Germline V gives CDR1 SGHRS, CDR2 YFSETQ. The CDR3 runs to 13 residues. CDR3 loop: CASSLDRTNEQFF. DNA for the CDR3: TGCGCCAGCAGCTTGGACAGGACCAATGAGCAGTTCTTC.

The rearrangement uses TRBV2 and TRBJ1-1; TRBD1 matches 9 bases. Germline CDR1 SNHLY, CDR2 FYNNEI. The CDR3 runs to 18 residues. V lost 6 bases and J lost 1; bases outside the gene matches: 15. The CDR3 protein is CASRVGTGRPRANTEAFF. In DNA, the CDR3 is TGTGCCAGCAGAGTCGGGACAGGGCGCCCAAGGGCGAACACTGAAGCTTTCTTT.

The chain employs TRBV5-6 and TRBJ2-3; TRBD2 agrees at 9 bases. V shed 2 bases, J shed 0 bases, and the junction held 1 base outside the gene matches. CDR1 SGHDT and CDR2 YYEEEE come from the germline V gene. The CDR3 is 15 residues long. CDR3 region: CASSFTSGSTDTQYF. The CDR3 coding sequence is TGTGCCAGCAGCTTCACTAGCGGGAGCACAGATACGCAGTATTTT.

This chain uses TRBV2 with TRBJ2-6; D unresolved. The ends were cut back, 1 base at V and 1 base at J, with 5 bases in the middle. The CDR3 is 15 amino acids. Germline values: CDR1 SNHLY, CDR2 FYNNEI. The CDR3 nucleotides are TGTGCCAGCAGTGAAGGCGCGTCTGGGGCCAACGTCCTGACTTTC. This gives the protein CASSEGASGANVLTF. The full variable domain, rest sourced from reference TRBV2 and TRBJ2-6, is EPEVTQTPSHQVTQMGQEVILRCVPISNHLYFYWYRQILGQKVEFLVSFYNNEISEKSEIFDDQFSVERPDGSNFTLKIRSTKLEDSAMYFCASSEGASGANVLTFGAGSRLTVL.

This chain uses TRBV25-1 with TRBJ2-7; the D gene is possibly TRBD2 (7 bases). Germline CDR1 reads MGHDK; CDR2 reads SYGVNS. Between the trimmed V and J ends, which lost 5 bases and 6 bases, there was a span of 26 bases. The CDR3 is 17 amino acids. The CDR3 DNA reads as TGTGCCAGCAGTCCGCAACCCATGGGACGGGGGGCCGCCGAGCAGTACTTC. Translated: CASSPQPMGRGAAEQYF.

This chain joins TRBV2 and TRBJ2-5; D gene unclear. The ends were cut back, 4 bases at V and 2 bases at J, with 11 bases in the middle. The CDR3 consists of 14 residues. CDR1 SNHLY and CDR2 FYNNEI come from the germline V gene. The CDR3 region is CASSAARLQETQYF. In DNA, the CDR3 is TGTGCCAGCAGTGCGGCCAGGCTTCAAGAGACCCAGTACTTC.

This chain joins TRBV11-3 and TRBJ2-3; 9 positions agree with TRBD2. CDR3 size: 15 residues. With 1 base clipped from V and 1 base from J, the junction kept 0 bases outside the gene matches. Germline CDR1 SGHNT, CDR2 YENEEA. CDR3 sequence reads: CASSLGTSGTDTQYF. Written as DNA, the CDR3 is TGTGCCAGCAGCTTAGGGACTAGCGGCACAGATACGCAGTATTTT. Filled out from reference TRBV11-3 and TRBJ2-3, the complete variable domain reads EAGVVQSPRYKIIEKKQPVAFWCNPISGHNTLYWYLQNLGQGPELLIRYENEEAVDDSQLPKDRFSAERLKGVDSTLKIQPAELGDSAVYLCASSLGTSGTDTQYFGPGTRLTVL.

This chain connects TRBV25-1 to TRBJ2-1, with D possibly TRBD2 on 5 matching bases. CDR3 size: 12 residues. From germline, CDR1 is MGHDK and CDR2 SYGVNS. V gave up 0 bases and J gave up 9 bases, with 6 bases separating them. This CDR3 is CASSEYRGEQFF. As DNA, the CDR3 is TGTGCCAGCAGTGAATATCGGGGTGAGCAGTTCTTC.

This clone was found a few times. The V and J genes are TRBV27 and TRBJ1-4; a weak D match, TRBD1 (6 bases). The V end lost 8 bases, the J end lost 12 bases, and 22 bases lay between the germline ends. Germline V gives CDR1 MNHEY, CDR2 SMNVEV (reference sequence). The CDR3 consists of 14 residues. The CDR3 reads CASRAGTPLGELFF. CDR3 in DNA: TGTGCCAGCCGCGCCGGGACACCCTTAGGGGAACTGTTTTTT.

The CDR3 loop reads CASRLGSLLDGYTF. CDR3 bases: TGTGCCAGCAGACTGGGCAGCCTGTTGGATGGCTACACCTTC. The rearrangement links TRBV6-5 to TRBJ1-2; D remains ambiguous. Trimming stripped 6 bases from V and 6 bases from J, with 17 bases between. This CDR3 has 14 residues. Germline V gene sequence: CDR1 MNHEY, CDR2 SVGAGI.